The clone carrying this T cell receptor beta chain was seen more than once but under ten times. This sample is part of a study of T cells in Graves' hyperthyroidism and ophthalmopathy. It was RNA transcripts that yielded the amplified TCR beta CDR3 regions. The HTBI primer set was used in a first-round RT-PCR of the TCR CDR3. Via MiXCR, TCRdb re-called the multiplex PCR reads, giving one row per CDR3 protein. There are over 650,000 distinct CDR3 sequences in the sample; about 15% occur only once, and under 8.5% lies in the top ten. 10 ml of fresh peripheral blood supplied the PBMCs. Sequences were obtained from blood. This receptor was identified in a man younger than 30 with Graves' hyperthyroidism.

CDR3 nucleotides: TGTGCCTGGAGGGCAGGGGGCCCCGGGGAGCTGTTTTTT. Protein: CAWRAGGPGELFF. The genes are TRBV30 and TRBJ2-2; 8 bases agree with TRBD1. The V and J ends lost 3 bases and 6 bases, in that order; junction bases with no gene match: 3. Germline V gene data show CDR1 as GTSNPN and CDR2 as SVGIG (reference sequence). This CDR3 is built from 13 residues. Together with reference TRBV30 and TRBJ2-2, the CDR3 gives the full variable domain: SQTIHQWPATLVQPVGSPLSLECTVEGTSNPNLYWYRQAAGRGLQLLFYSVGIGQISSEVPQNLSASRPQDRQFILSSKKLLLSDSGFYLCAWRAGGPGELFFGEGSRLTVL.